This T cell receptor beta chain was obtained from a study of OX40 agonist ivuxolimab in advanced cancers. Study-level information: Given to patients was ivuxolimab, an agonistic anti-OX40 (CD134) antibody. Each dose-escalation patient presented with hepatocellular carcinoma, melanoma, renal cell or head and neck cancer.

Some clones are missing from TCRdb's copy, which holds only in-frame ones; the method was immunoSEQ multiplex PCR. The sample lists tens of thousands of clones, 90% occurring once. There are 16 residues in the CDR3. Germline V lookup: CDR1 MDHEN, CDR2 SYDVKM. Trimming removed 5 bases from V and 1 base from J, with 12 bases in between. Sequencing was performed on CD4+ or CD8+ T cells sorted from blood, taken in a trial of the OX40 agonist ivuxolimab. This clonotype originated in an adult with an advanced solid tumor such as melanoma, head and neck, liver or kidney cancer. The chain is built from TRBV28 and TRBJ2-6; unclear D gene. CDR3 amino acids: CASSNPLGSGANVLTF. The CDR3 region has the DNA TGTGCCAGCAGTAACCCTTTAGGTTCTGGGGCCAACGTCCTGACTTTC.